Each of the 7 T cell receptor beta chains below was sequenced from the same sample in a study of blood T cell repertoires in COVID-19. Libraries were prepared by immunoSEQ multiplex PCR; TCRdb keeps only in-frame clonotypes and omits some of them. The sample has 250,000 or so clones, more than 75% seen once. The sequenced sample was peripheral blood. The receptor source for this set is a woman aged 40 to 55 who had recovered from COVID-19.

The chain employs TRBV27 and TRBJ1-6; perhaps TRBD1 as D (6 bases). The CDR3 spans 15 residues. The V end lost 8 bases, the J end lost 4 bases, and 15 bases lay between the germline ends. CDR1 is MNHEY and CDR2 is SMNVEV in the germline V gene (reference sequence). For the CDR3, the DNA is TGTGCCAGCTCCTCGGGGGGCCTTTATAATTCACCCCTCCACTTT. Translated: CASSSGGLYNSPLHF.

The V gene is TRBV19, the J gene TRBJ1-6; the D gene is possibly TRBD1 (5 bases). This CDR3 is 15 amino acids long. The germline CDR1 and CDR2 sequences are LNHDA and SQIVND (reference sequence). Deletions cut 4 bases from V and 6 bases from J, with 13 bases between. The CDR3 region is CASSTGRGGNSPLHF. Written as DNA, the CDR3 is TGTGCCAGTAGTACTGGACGGGGGGGTAATTCACCCCTCCACTTT.

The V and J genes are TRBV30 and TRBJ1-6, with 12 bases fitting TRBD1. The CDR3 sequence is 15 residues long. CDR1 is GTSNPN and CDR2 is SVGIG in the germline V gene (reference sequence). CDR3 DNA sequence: TGTGCGACGGGGGACAGGGGGCTTCGTAATTCACCCCTCCACTTT. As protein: CATGDRGLRNSPLHF.

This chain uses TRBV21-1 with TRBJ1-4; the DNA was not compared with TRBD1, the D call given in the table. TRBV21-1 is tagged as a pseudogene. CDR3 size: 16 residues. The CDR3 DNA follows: TGTGCCAGCAGCAAAGCACAGGCAGCAACTAATGAAAAACTGTTTTTT. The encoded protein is CASSKAQAATNEKLFF.

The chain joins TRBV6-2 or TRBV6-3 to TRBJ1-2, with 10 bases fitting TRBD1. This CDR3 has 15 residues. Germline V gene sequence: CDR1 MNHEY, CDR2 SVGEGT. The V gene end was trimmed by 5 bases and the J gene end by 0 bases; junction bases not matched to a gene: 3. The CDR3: CASSPGQGANYGYTF. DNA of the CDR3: TGTGCCAGCAGTCCCGGACAGGGGGCTAACTATGGCTACACCTTC.

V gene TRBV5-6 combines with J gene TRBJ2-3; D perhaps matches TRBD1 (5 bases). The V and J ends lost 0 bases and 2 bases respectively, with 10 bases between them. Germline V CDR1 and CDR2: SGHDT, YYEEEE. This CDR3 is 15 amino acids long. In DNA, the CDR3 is TGTGCCAGCAGCTTGGTTGGGGCCGACACAGATACGCAGTATTTT. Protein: CASSLVGADTDTQYF.

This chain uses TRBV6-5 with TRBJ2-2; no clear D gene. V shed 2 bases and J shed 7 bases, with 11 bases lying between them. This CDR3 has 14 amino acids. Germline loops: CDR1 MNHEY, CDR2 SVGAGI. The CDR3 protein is CASSYLLGIGELFF. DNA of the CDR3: TGTGCCAGCAGTTACCTCCTGGGCATCGGGGAGCTGTTTTTT.